The 29 T cell receptor beta chains below come from one sample, sequenced in a study of blood T cells in healthy people across ages. With a J-beta primer mix and a sample-barcoded 5' primer, a second PCR ran about 7 to 12 cycles. One entry per CDR3 protein, called by TCRdb with MiXCR from the 5' RACE reads. The sample lists about 1,500,000 distinct CDR3 sequences, about 28% seen once, with over 7% in the top ten. The material sequenced was blood. The receptors were sampled from a woman between 25 and 40 years old in good health.

This clonotype has ten or more counts. The rearrangement joins TRBV7-9 to TRBJ2-7, with 8 nucleotides matching TRBD1. The germline CDR1 and CDR2 sequences are SEHNR and FQNEAQ (reference sequence). With V trimmed by 5 bases and J by 5 bases, 20 bases remained unmatched. This CDR3 region has 18 residues. As DNA, the CDR3 is TGTGCCAGCAGCACAGATGCCTTCCCGGGACAGGCAATCCACGAGCAGTACTTC. Encoded protein: CASSTDAFPGQAIHEQYF.

The rearrangement joins TRBV28 to TRBJ1-1; TRBD1 might be the D (5 bases). Trimming took 7 bases from V and 5 from J, leaving 20 bases between them. CDR3 length: 15 amino acids. CDR1 is MDHEN and CDR2 is SYDVKM in the germline V gene. The CDR3, as DNA: TGTGCCAGCACCCTCCACGCGGGGGTCCGAACTGAAGCTTTCTTT. Protein: CASTLHAGVRTEAFF.

As to this clonotype: A junction boundary mismatches the germline segment, possibly from a read error. The chain joins TRBV5-1 to TRBJ2-5, with 10 positions matching TRBD2. CDR3 length: 15 amino acids. Germline V gives CDR1 SGHRS, CDR2 YFSETQ. CDR3 bases: TGCGCCAGCTCGGATTCTAGCGGGGGACCCGGGAAGCAGGTCTTC. Its protein product is CASSDSSGGPGKQVF. Full variable domain (outside the CDR3, taken from reference TRBV5-1 and TRBJ2-5): KAGVTQTPRYLIKTRGQQVTLSCSPISGHRSVSWYQQTPGQGLQFLFEYFSETQRNKGNFPGRFSGRQFSNSRSEMNVSTLELGDSALYLCASSDSSGGPGKQVFGPGTRLLVL.

This clonotype was detected a few times. The DNA of the CDR3 is TGTGCCGCGGGGCGGACTAAAGAGACCCAGTACTTC. Protein sequence: CAAGRTKETQYF. The chain couples TRBV24-1 to TRBJ2-5, with TRBD2 as a possible D gene (6 bases). Germline V gene data show CDR1 as KGHDR and CDR2 as SFDVKD. This CDR3 is 12 amino acids long. The V gene lost 12 bases and the J gene lost 3 bases, with 13 bases spanning the gap.

This clonotype was observed a few times. The chain's CDR3 is CSARTGADNEQFF. Written as DNA, the CDR3 is TGCAGTGCGCGGACAGGGGCGGACAATGAGCAGTTCTTC. This chain uses TRBV20-1 with TRBJ2-1; 9 positions agree with TRBD1. The germline V gene encodes CDR1 DFQATT and CDR2 SNEGSKA (reference sequence). This CDR3 contains 13 residues. V lost 6 bases to trimming and J lost 5 bases; unmatched junction nucleotides: 5.

The CDR3 here is CASSSRVGTSGSTDTQYF. Here the CDR3 DNA reads TGTGCCAGCAGCTCCAGGGTTGGGACTAGCGGGAGCACAGATACGCAGTATTTT. The chain carries TRBV7-2 and TRBJ2-3, with TRBD2 matching over 12 bases. There are 18 residues in the CDR3. Germline CDR1 is SGHTA and CDR2 is FQGNSA. The junction had 8 bases not matched to a gene; V was cut back by 4 bases and J by 0 bases.

The chain joins TRBV6-2 or TRBV6-3 to TRBJ1-1; no clear D. Looked up from germline, CDR1 is MNHEY and CDR2 is SVGEGT. Trimming cost V 5 bases and J 4 bases, with 8 bases left between them. This CDR3 has 12 residues. In DNA form, the CDR3 reads TGTGCCAGCAGTAGGGATTCCACTGAAGCTTTCTTT. Amino acids: CASSRDSTEAFF.

The rearrangement uses TRBV7-9 and TRBJ1-1; D not resolved. Germline assignment: CDR1 SEHNR and CDR2 FQNEAQ (reference sequence). The CDR3 has 14 amino acids. The V end lost 7 bases, the J end lost 9 bases, and 21 bases lay between the germline ends. The CDR3 sequence: CASKIAELVEKAFF. CDR3 nucleotide sequence: TGTGCCAGCAAAATCGCGGAGCTGGTGGAGAAAGCTTTCTTT.

The V call is TRBV5-6, the J call TRBJ2-2; D remains unclear. This CDR3 contains 15 residues. From germline, CDR1 is SGHDT and CDR2 YYEEEE. Trimming left V 6 bases short and J 1 base short, with 13 bases between. This chain's CDR3 is CASTPSPGNTGELFF. The CDR3 DNA reads TGTGCCAGCACCCCCTCCCCAGGGAACACCGGGGAGCTGTTTTTT.

The CDR3 bases are TGCAGTGCTAGAGCCGGGGGGCGGACCCCTAACTATGGCTACACCTTC. This encodes CSARAGGRTPNYGYTF. The chain carries TRBV20-1 and TRBJ1-2; a weak D match, TRBD1 (6 bases). Germline V lookup: CDR1 DFQATT, CDR2 SNEGSKA (reference sequence). This CDR3 comprises 16 residues. Trimming took 1 base from V and 0 from J, leaving 15 bases between them.

This sequence joins TRBV5-5 and TRBJ2-1, with 13 bases aligning to TRBD2. With 3 bases clipped from V and 7 bases from J, the junction kept 7 bases outside the gene matches. The length of the CDR3 is 16 residues. Germline V gene sequence: CDR1 SGHKS, CDR2 YYEKEE (reference sequence). The CDR3 here is CASSWSGTSGINEQFF. In nucleotides, the CDR3 is TGTGCCAGCAGCTGGTCCGGGACTAGCGGGATAAATGAGCAGTTCTTC.

The chain couples TRBV2 to TRBJ1-5; D gene unclear. V shed 1 base and J shed 0 bases, with 4 bases lying between them. Germline V lookup: CDR1 SNHLY, CDR2 FYNNEI. This CDR3 contains 14 residues. The CDR3 DNA is TGTGCCAGCAGTGAAGAGTTTAGCAATCAGCCCCAGCATTTT. It encodes CASSEEFSNQPQHF.

The V and J genes are TRBV20-1 and TRBJ2-3; D possibly matches TRBD1 or TRBD2 (5 bases each). V was shortened by 1 base and J by 0 bases, with 17 bases between the two germline ends. CDR1 is DFQATT, CDR2 SNEGSKA, per germline (reference sequence). This CDR3 comprises 17 residues. This chain's CDR3 is CSARAGDPLPSTDTQYF. The CDR3 bases are TGCAGTGCTAGAGCCGGGGACCCACTTCCTAGCACAGATACGCAGTATTTT.

This clonotype was observed a handful of times. The CDR3 region is CASSSGRGWNTEAFF. CDR3 nucleotides: TGTGCCAGCAGCTCGGGCAGGGGCTGGAACACTGAAGCTTTCTTT. This sequence joins TRBV5-5 and TRBJ1-1; a weak D match, TRBD1 (6 bases). The CDR3 is made up of 15 amino acids. Looked up from germline, CDR1 is SGHKS and CDR2 is YYEKEE (reference sequence). Trimming left V 3 bases short and J 1 base short, with 13 bases between. The complete variable domain, with remaining parts taken from reference TRBV5-5 and TRBJ1-1, reads DAGVTQSPTHLIKTRGQQVTLRCSPISGHKSVSWYQQVLGQGPQFIFQYYEKEERGRGNFPDRFSARQFPNYSSELNVNALLLGDSALYLCASSSGRGWNTEAFFGQGTRLTVV.

The CDR3 region is CAGAGGRVTYEQYF. The CDR3 DNA sequence: TGTGCCGGGGCTGGCGGGAGAGTCACCTACGAGCAGTACTTC. The J gene is TRBJ2-7, the V gene TRBV7-9; 7 bases match TRBD2. The germline gives CDR1 SEHNR, CDR2 FQNEAQ (reference sequence). V dropped 11 bases and J dropped 2; count of bases not matched to a gene: 12. The CDR3 is 14 residues long.

The chain employs TRBV12-5 and TRBJ2-7; 9 positions agree with TRBD1. This CDR3 contains 15 residues. Trimming cost V 7 bases and J 6 bases; bases outside gene matches: 13. Germline assignment: CDR1 LGHNT and CDR2 FRNRAP. CDR3: CASAAPGQGRLEQYF. The CDR3 DNA is TGTGCTAGTGCCGCCCCGGGACAGGGTCGGCTCGAGCAGTACTTC.

A note on this clonotype: The junction departs from germline at one end; a sequencing error may be responsible. The CDR3 is CTSSYSGQRPTWELFF. DNA of the CDR3: TGTACCAGCAGTTACTCAGGACAGAGACCAACCTGGGAGCTGTTTTTC. The chain combines TRBV6-5 with TRBJ2-2, with D possibly matching TRBD1 (6 bases). Germline lookup yields CDR1 MNHEY and CDR2 SVGAGI. The CDR3 extends over 16 amino acids.

About this clonotype: This could be a read error, since a much larger clone is one nucleotide away. The rearrangement joins TRBV29-1 to TRBJ2-1; D call uncertain. The CDR3 loop spans 14 amino acids. The germline V and J ends were trimmed by 4 bases and 6 bases, with 16 bases remaining between them. In germline, CDR1 is SQVTM, CDR2 ANQGSEA. The CDR3 loop is CSVGPPALRNEQFF. CDR3 bases: TGCAGCGTTGGACCCCCGGCCCTACGCAATGAGCAGTTCTTC.

This clonotype was picked up many times. The V call is TRBV6-5, the J call TRBJ2-3; 7 bases line up with TRBD1. Germline assignment: CDR1 MNHEY and CDR2 SVGAGI. V lost 8 bases and J lost 5; bases outside the gene matches: 4. The length of the CDR3 is 12 residues. This CDR3 is CASGAGGDTQYF. The CDR3 DNA is TGTGCCAGCGGCGCAGGGGGAGATACGCAGTATTTT.

This clonotype occurred a few times. This may arise from a read error, as a much more abundant clone is one base away. This sequence joins TRBV29-1 and TRBJ2-1; 8 positions match TRBD1. From germline, CDR1 is SQVTM and CDR2 ANQGSEA. The CDR3 runs to 13 residues. V dropped 5 bases and J dropped 13; count of bases not matched to a gene: 13. The CDR3 DNA sequence: TGCAGCGTTTTTGACAGGGGCTCAGAGACCCAGTTCTTC. Translation: CSVFDRGSETQFF.

The chain links TRBV5-1 to TRBJ2-3, with TRBD1 as a possible D gene (6 bases). Trimming pared 7 bases from V and 2 bases from J, leaving 11 bases between. The CDR3 runs 13 residues. The germline V gene encodes CDR1 SGHRS and CDR2 YFSETQ. The CDR3 DNA sequence: TGCGCCAGCGAGGGGGAAAACACAGATACGCAGTATTTT. This gives the protein CASEGENTDTQYF.

The chain carries TRBV7-9 and TRBJ2-1, with D perhaps given as TRBD1 or TRBD2 (5 bases each). Germline CDR1 SEHNR, CDR2 FQNEAQ (reference sequence). V shed 1 base and J shed 12 bases, with 10 bases lying between them. The CDR3 length is 12 residues. The CDR3 here is CASSLGGSRQFF. In DNA form, the CDR3 reads TGTGCCAGCAGCTTAGGGGGGAGTCGGCAGTTCTTC.

The table lists this clonotype with a few counts. The chain carries TRBV12-3 or TRBV12-4 and TRBJ2-3; no firm D call. The length of the CDR3 is 12 residues. V gave up 6 bases and J gave up 8 bases, with 12 bases separating them. CDR3 in DNA: TGTGCCAGCAGGACCGGTCGCGGTACGCAGTATTTT. It is translated as CASRTGRGTQYF.

This clonotype was seen more than once but under ten times. CDR3 coding DNA: TGCAGTGCCCAGAGGGGACATACCTCTGGAAACACCATATATTTT. Translation: CSAQRGHTSGNTIYF. The chain links TRBV20-1 to TRBJ1-3; tentatively, D is TRBD1 (6 bases). There are 15 residues in the CDR3. V was pared by 6 bases and J by 0 bases, with 15 bases between. Germline CDR1 and CDR2: DFQATT and SNEGSKA (reference sequence).

This clonotype came up many times. The chain recombines TRBV5-6 with TRBJ2-7; D ambiguous. Germline CDR1 reads SGHDT; CDR2 reads YYEEEE. The CDR3 is 11 residues long. Trimming took off 0 bases at V and 7 bases at J, with 5 bases between the two ends. CDR3 DNA sequence: TGTGCCAGCAGCTTGGACCTAGAGCAGTACTTC. It specifies CASSLDLEQYF.

Remarks on this clonotype: One end of the junction varies from germline; a read error may be responsible. The chain joins TRBV7-7 to TRBJ2-5; TRBD2 matches 15 bases. From germline, CDR1 is SSHAT and CDR2 FNYEAQ (reference sequence). The CDR3 runs to 16 residues. As DNA, the CDR3 is TGTGCCAGCAACTTAGCGGGACTAGCGGGAGGAGAGACCCAGTACTTC. The encoded protein is CASNLAGLAGGETQYF.

The V and J genes are TRBV25-1 and TRBJ2-3, with a possible D match to TRBD2 (7 bases). CDR3 length: 16 amino acids. CDR1 is MGHDK and CDR2 is SYGVNS in the germline V gene. The V end lost 2 bases, the J end lost 6 bases, and 18 bases lay between the germline ends. The CDR3 is CASSERSGDKGDTQYF. The CDR3 bases are TGTGCCAGCAGTGAAAGGAGCGGGGACAAAGGGGATACGCAGTATTTT. Full variable domain (remainder filled in from reference TRBV25-1 and TRBJ2-3): EADIYQTPRYLVIGTGKKITLECSQTMGHDKMYWYQQDPGMELHLIHYSYGVNSTEKGDLSSESTVSRIRTEHFPLTLESARPSHTSQYLCASSERSGDKGDTQYFGPGTRLTVL.

This clonotype was counted only a few times. V is TRBV9 and J is TRBJ2-3; 7 nucleotides match TRBD2. The CDR3 totals 15 residues. The V gene's germline CDR1 is SGDLS and CDR2 YYNGEE. Trimming cost V 4 bases and J 4 bases; bases outside gene matches: 9. The DNA of the CDR3 is TGTGCCAGCAGCTCTAGCGGCCGCGGGCCAGATACGCAGTATTTT. This gives the protein CASSSSGRGPDTQYF.

This clonotype was observed a few times. The chain recombines TRBV7-8 with TRBJ1-5; D unresolved. CDR1 SGHVS and CDR2 FQNEAQ come from the germline V gene. The ends were cut back, 5 bases at V and 0 bases at J, with 11 bases in the middle. The CDR3 has 15 residues. CDR3 sequence: CASSPPLNSNQPQHF. The CDR3 DNA sequence: TGTGCCAGCAGCCCCCCCCTGAATAGCAATCAGCCCCAGCATTTT.